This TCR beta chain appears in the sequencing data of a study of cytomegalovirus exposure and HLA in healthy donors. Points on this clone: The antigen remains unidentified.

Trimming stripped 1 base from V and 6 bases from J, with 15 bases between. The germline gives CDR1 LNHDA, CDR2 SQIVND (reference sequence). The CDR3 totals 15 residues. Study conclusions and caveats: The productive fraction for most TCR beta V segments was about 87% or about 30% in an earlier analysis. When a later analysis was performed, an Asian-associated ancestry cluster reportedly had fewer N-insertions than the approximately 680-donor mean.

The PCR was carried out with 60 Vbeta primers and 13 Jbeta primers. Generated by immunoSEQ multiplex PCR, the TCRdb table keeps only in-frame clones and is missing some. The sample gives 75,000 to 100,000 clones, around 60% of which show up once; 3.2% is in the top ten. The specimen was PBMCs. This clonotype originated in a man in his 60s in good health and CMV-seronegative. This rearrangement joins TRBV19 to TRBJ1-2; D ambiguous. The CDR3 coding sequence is TGTGCCAGTAGTATAGGAGGCCGGGAGGTAAATGGCTACACCTTC. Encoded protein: CASSIGGREVNGYTF.